This is a list of T cell receptor beta chains from one sample in a study of T cell repertoires in cytomegalovirus infection. TCRdb re-called the reads with MiXCR, one entry per CDR3 protein. The table has about 310,000 distinct CDR3 sequences, 20% to 25% seen once. What these receptors recognize is not known. The material sequenced was cultured PBMCs, taken from culture after CMV antigen stimulation. The receptor source for this set is a human donor in good health (CMV status not recorded). Some clones in this sample may be carry-over from other donors' samples. Both conserved end residues are part of each CDR3. A D gene is named only where the DNA matches it firmly. Rows give clone size only sometimes, using once, few, many, or a class for an expanded clone.

- - TRBJ1-2 TRBV19 TGTGCCAGTAGTATAGGACAGGCCGCCGGCTACACCTTC CASSIGQAAGYTF
- few TRBJ2-7 TRBV6-2/TRBV6-3 TGTGCCAGCAGACGAAATGTAGCGTACTACGAGCAGTACTTC CASRRNVAYYEQYF
TRBD2 - TRBJ2-1 TRBV7-4 TGTGCCAGCAGCTTAGGGGTACTAGCGGGAGGTGCCAAGCAGTTCTTC CASSLGVLAGGAKQFF
- many TRBJ2-5 TRBV7-8 TGTGCCAGCAGCTTAGGCCGGGGGCGGAGGGAGACCCAGTACTTC CASSLGRGRRETQYF
TRBD1 few TRBJ2-2 TRBV7-9 TGTGCCAGCAGCTGGACAGGGAGATTCACCGGGGAGCTGTTTTTT CASSWTGRFTGELFF
TRBD2 - TRBJ2-4 TRBV14 TGTGCCAGCAGTCTAAGCGGGAGTCGCGGCATTCAGTACTTC CASSLSGSRGIQYF
TRBD1 few TRBJ1-1 TRBV7-2 TGTGCCAGCAGCTTAATGGCAGGGGGGTGGGCTTTCTTT CASSLMAGGWAFF
- few TRBJ1-2 TRBV7-9 TGTGCCAGCAGCGCCGGCGATGGCTACACCTTC CASSAGDGYTF
- few TRBJ1-5 TRBV12-3/TRBV12-4 TGTGCCAGCAGTTTTTCAGGGAATAGCAATCAGCCCCAGCATTTT CASSFSGNSNQPQHF
TRBD1 few TRBJ1-5 TRBV12-3/TRBV12-4 TGTGCCAGCAGAGACAGGGCCTATCAGCCCCAGCATTTT CASRDRAYQPQHF
- - TRBJ2-1 TRBV2 TGTGCCAGCCAGGGGGGGGGGAGTGTTGTAAATGAGCAGTTCTTC CASQGGGSVVNEQFF
TRBD1 few TRBJ1-1 TRBV28 TGTGCCAGCAGTTCCGGGACAGCCATGAACACTGAAGCTTTCTTT CASSSGTAMNTEAFF
- - TRBJ2-1 TRBV20-1 TGCAGTGCTACCTCGGGACTGTCCTACAATGAGCAGTTCTTC CSATSGLSYNEQFF
- - TRBJ2-1 TRBV24-1 TGTGCCACCAGTGATGTACAGAACCCATATACAAATGAGCAGTTCTTC CATSDVQNPYTNEQFF
TRBD1 many TRBJ2-5 TRBV12-3/TRBV12-4 TGTGCCAGCAGTTTAGGTCAGGGGGCCTGGTACTTC CASSLGQGAWYF
- - TRBJ1-2 TRBV12-3/TRBV12-4 TGTGCCAGCAGCTGGACAGATAGCGGCTACACCTTC CASSWTDSGYTF
- few TRBJ1-1 TRBV19 TGTGCCAGTAGCAAGATGAACACTGAAGCTTTCTTT CASSKMNTEAFF
TRBD2 - TRBJ2-1 TRBV11-2 TGTGCCAGCAGCAACGGGAGGGGCAGGTACAATGAGCAGTTCTTC CASSNGRGRYNEQFF
- few TRBJ2-1 TRBV2 TGTGCCAGCAGTTCGACCTCCTACAATGAGCAGTTCTTC CASSSTSYNEQFF
- few TRBJ1-1 TRBV12-3/TRBV12-4 TGTGCCAGCAGTTACCACCCGGGTGTAGATGTGACTGAAGCTTTCTTT CASSYHPGVDVTEAFF
- - TRBJ2-2 TRBV5-4 TGTGCCAGCAGCCGAGGGGAGGCGGCCGGGGAGCTGTTTTTT CASSRGEAAGELFF
- few TRBJ2-5 TRBV5-1 TGCGCCAGCAGCGGCACCGGGACGCAAGAGACCCAGTACTTC CASSGTGTQETQYF
- few TRBJ1-1 TRBV15 TGTGCCACCAGCGACCCACTCCGGGTAAAGAACACTGAAGCTTTCTTT CATSDPLRVKNTEAFF
TRBD2 many TRBJ2-1 TRBV4-1 TGCGCCAGCAGCCAAGATATAGCGGGGTACAATGAGCAGTTCTTC CASSQDIAGYNEQFF
TRBD2 many TRBJ2-3 TRBV7-2 TGTGCCAGCAGACTGGGACTAGCGGGTGTAGATACGCAGTATTTT CASRLGLAGVDTQYF
TRBD2 many TRBJ2-7 TRBV4-1 TGCGCCAGCAGCCAAGAGCCAAGGAATGTTCAACTAGCGGGGAACTACGAGCAGTACTTC CASSQEPRNVQLAGNYEQYF
TRBD2 - TRBJ2-1 TRBV15 TGTGCCACCAGCCGGCGGGGGAATGGGGTCAATGAGCAGTTCTTC CATSRRGNGVNEQFF
- many TRBJ2-5 TRBV7-6 TGTGCCAGCAGCTTTTGGGGGGCCGGGGAGACCCAGTACTTC CASSFWGAGETQYF
- - TRBJ2-7 TRBV2 TGTGCCAGCAGTGAACGGGAGACAGCTTCCTACGAGCAGTACTTC CASSERETASYEQYF
TRBD2 few TRBJ2-6 TRBV7-2 TGTGCCAGCAGCTTAGTACTACTAGCGGGAGGCGCTGGGGCCAACGTCCTGACTTTC CASSLVLLAGGAGANVLTF
- - TRBJ2-3 TRBV6-2/TRBV6-3 TGTGCCAGCAGTGCCCCGGTGCGAGGCACAGATACGCAGTATTTT CASSAPVRGTDTQYF
TRBD2 few TRBJ2-4 TRBV7-9 TGTGCCAGCAGCCATGGACTAGCAATAGCCAAAAACATTCAGTACTTC CASSHGLAIAKNIQYF
- many TRBJ2-7 TRBV7-9 TGTGCCAGCAGCTTAGCCCGGGACTCCTACGAGCAGTACTTC CASSLARDSYEQYF
TRBD1 many TRBJ2-4 TRBV29-1 TGCAGCGTCTTGGGACAGGGCCAAAACATTCAGTACTTC CSVLGQGQNIQYF
TRBD1 - TRBJ1-1 TRBV10-3 TGTGCCATCAGTGTTCCGGGACAGGAGAAGAACACTGAAGCTTTCTTT CAISVPGQEKNTEAFF
TRBD1 - TRBJ1-1 TRBV6-6 TGTGCCAGCAGTTACCCCCGGACAGGGGGCTATATGAACACTGAAGCTTTCTTT CASSYPRTGGYMNTEAFF
TRBD1 few TRBJ1-5 TRBV12-3/TRBV12-4 TGTGCCAGCAGTTTGGGGGAAACAGGGGGGAATCAGCCCCAGCATTTT CASSLGETGGNQPQHF
- few TRBJ2-6 TRBV4-1 TGCGCCAGCACAACCTCTGGGGCCAACGTCCTGACTTTC CASTTSGANVLTF
- - TRBJ2-1 TRBV7-2 TGTGCCAGCAGCTTAGTGGCGGGATACTACAATGAGCAGTTCTTC CASSLVAGYYNEQFF
- many TRBJ1-4 TRBV7-7 TGTGCCAGCAGCCCTGACAGAGGAGAAAAACTGTTTTTT CASSPDRGEKLFF
- - TRBJ1-2 TRBV7-6 TGTGCCAGCAGCTTTCCCGGGGTGGGGGGCGATGGCTACACCTTC CASSFPGVGGDGYTF
TRBD2 few TRBJ2-3 TRBV7-8 TGTGCCAGCAGCTCCGGACTAGACTTGAGCACAGATACGCAGTATTTT CASSSGLDLSTDTQYF
- many TRBJ2-4 TRBV7-2 TGTGCCAGCAGCTCCCAGTTGAGCATTCAGTACTTC CASSSQLSIQYF
TRBD1 many TRBJ2-1 TRBV7-2 TGTGCCAGCAGCAAGGACAGGGTCCCGTACAATGAGCAGTTCTTC CASSKDRVPYNEQFF
TRBD2 few TRBJ2-1 TRBV29-1 TGCAGCGTTGAGTTAGCGGGAGGTCTTGGTGAGCAGTTCTTC CSVELAGGLGEQFF
TRBD1 many TRBJ2-3 TRBV11-3 TGTGCCAGCAGCTTCGGGACAGGGAGCACAGATACGCAGTATTTT CASSFGTGSTDTQYF
TRBD2 - TRBJ2-1 TRBV11-2 TGTGCCAGCAGCTTTTCCCGGCGGGAGGTAATCCACAATGAGCAGTTCTTC CASSFSRREVIHNEQFF
- many TRBJ2-7 TRBV12-3/TRBV12-4 TGTGCCAGCAGTTGGAGCGGACCCTACGAGCAGTACTTC CASSWSGPYEQYF
- many TRBJ2-5 TRBV12-3/TRBV12-4 TGTGCCAGCAGTTTAGGTGGGGAAGAGACCCAGTACTTC CASSLGGEETQYF
TRBD2 - TRBJ2-7 TRBV4-2 TGTGCCAGCAGCCAAGTGGGTAGCGGGAGACGGCGTTACGAGCAGTACTTC CASSQVGSGRRRYEQYF
TRBD2 - TRBJ2-2 TRBV10-3 TGTGCCATCAGTACGAGCGGGAGAAAGGGTACCGGGGAGCTGTTTTTT CAISTSGRKGTGELFF
- few TRBJ2-2 TRBV19 TGTGCCAGTATTGCCGATACTAACACCGGGGAGCTGTTTTTT CASIADTNTGELFF